This paragraph covers one T cell receptor (beta chain) sequence. There are 13 residues in the CDR3. Germline CDR1 is SQVTM and CDR2 is ANQGSEA. V shed 2 bases and J shed 5 bases, with 12 bases lying between them. This record belongs to a study of control samples from healthy donors and cancer patients. This table comes from immunoSEQ multiplex PCR, and its TCRdb copy is limited to in-frame clones, with some not included. Among around 170,000 clones listed, 88% were seen once. The sample taken for sequencing was blood. The V gene is TRBV29-1, the J gene TRBJ1-1; D ambiguous. This TCR derives from a woman in her twenties or thirties in good health. The CDR3 bases are TGCAGCGTTGAACCGGGAAGTAGGACTGAAGCTTTCTTT. Amino acid sequence: CSVEPGSRTEAFF.